The 26 T cell receptor beta chains below all came from one sample that was sequenced in a study of identical twins. TCRdb re-derived calls from the 5' RACE reads in MiXCR, one entry per CDR3 protein. The sample shows roughly 150,000 distinct CDR3 sequences, under 4.5% of them seen only once. Sequenced material: memory T cells sorted from blood. All receptors derive from a young man in good health.

This clonotype was found a few times. The chain combines TRBV11-2 with TRBJ2-7; no firm D call. CDR1 is SGHAT, CDR2 FQNNGV, per germline. V was cut by 0 bases and J by 6 bases, with 6 bases left in between. The CDR3 is 12 amino acids. CDR3 sequence (DNA): TGTGCCAGCAGCTTAGATGTGCGCGAGCAGTACTTC. This sequence encodes CASSLDVREQYF.

The table lists this clonotype with many counts. V and J are TRBV20-1 and TRBJ2-7, with 7 bases aligning to TRBD2. The CDR3 spans 14 residues. With V trimmed by 1 base and J by 6 bases, 9 bases remained unmatched. CDR1 is DFQATT, CDR2 SNEGSKA, per germline (reference sequence). This chain's CDR3 is CSARGRSGIGEQYV. The CDR3 nucleotides are TGCAGTGCTAGAGGGCGGAGCGGGATAGGCGAGCAGTACGTC.

This clonotype was observed many times. This rearrangement joins TRBV20-1 to TRBJ1-1; perhaps TRBD1 as D (6 bases). The germline CDR1 and CDR2 sequences are DFQATT and SNEGSKA (reference sequence). The CDR3 runs 14 residues. Trimming cost V 3 bases and J 4 bases, with 15 bases left between them. The CDR3 loop is CSAREGGPITEAFF. In DNA, the CDR3 is TGCAGTGCTAGGGAAGGGGGGCCGATCACTGAAGCTTTCTTT.

This clonotype was detected a few times. The V gene is TRBV12-3 or TRBV12-4, the J gene TRBJ2-1; 8 nucleotides align to TRBD2. The V and J ends lost 6 bases and 4 bases, in that order; junction bases with no gene match: 8. The CDR3 is 15 amino acids. The CDR3 region has the DNA TGTGCCAGCAGGTCCGGGACTAGTGTTTACAATGAGCAGTTCTTC. This codes for CASRSGTSVYNEQFF.

This clonotype has ten or more counts. The V gene is TRBV3-1, the J gene TRBJ1-1; D not certain. V lost 1 base and J lost 1, with 4 bases in between. Per the germline V gene, CDR1 is LGHDT and CDR2 is YNNKEL (reference sequence). This CDR3 is 13 amino acids long. The CDR3 sequence: CASSQVTNTEAFF. DNA for the CDR3: TGTGCCAGCAGCCAAGTCACGAACACTGAAGCTTTCTTT. Full variable domain (missing parts from reference TRBV3-1 and TRBJ1-1): DTAVSQTPKYLVTQMGNDKSIKCEQNLGHDTMYWYKQDSKKFLKIMFSYNNKELIINETVPNRFSPKSPDKAHLNLHINSLELGDSAVYFCASSQVTNTEAFFGQGTRLTVV.

This clonotype was counted a few times. The V and J genes are TRBV7-8 and TRBJ2-1; 9 bases align to TRBD2. With 1 base clipped from V and 2 bases from J, the junction kept 6 bases outside the gene matches. The CDR3 spans 17 residues. Germline V gives CDR1 SGHVS, CDR2 FQNEAQ. The CDR3 DNA is TGTGCCAGCAGCTTAGGGTCTGGACTAGCGACCTACAATGAGCAGTTCTTC. Residues: CASSLGSGLATYNEQFF.

This clonotype occurred many times. The chain combines TRBV20-1 with TRBJ2-3, with TRBD2 matching 12 bases. Looked up from germline, CDR1 is DFQATT and CDR2 is SNEGSKA (reference sequence). J gave up 4 bases and V 3 bases, and 5 bases lay outside the gene matches. The CDR3 totals 15 residues. CDR3: CSASALAGGSDTQYF. The CDR3 DNA is TGCAGTGCTAGCGCACTAGCGGGGGGCTCAGATACGCAGTATTTT.

This clonotype was detected ten times or more. The chain joins TRBV13 to TRBJ2-2, with 10 bases matching TRBD2. CDR1 is PRHDT, CDR2 FYEKMQ, per germline (reference sequence). This CDR3 contains 16 residues. With V trimmed by 6 bases and J by 4 bases, 8 bases remained unmatched. The CDR3 region has the DNA TGTGCCAGCAGACCTTCACTAGCGGGACGCACCGGGGAGCTGTTTTTT. This sequence encodes CASRPSLAGRTGELFF.

This clonotype has ten or more counts. This rearrangement joins TRBV6-5 to TRBJ2-1; D remains ambiguous. The V gene lost 8 bases and the J gene lost 6 bases, with 11 bases spanning the gap. The CDR3 covers 12 residues. Germline CDR1 and CDR2: MNHEY and SVGAGI. CDR3: CASAWKRNEQFF. Here the CDR3 DNA reads TGTGCCAGCGCATGGAAGCGCAATGAGCAGTTCTTC.

The table lists this clonotype with many counts. The chain joins TRBV5-6 to TRBJ1-1, with D perhaps TRBD1 (5 bases). The germline V gene encodes CDR1 SGHDT and CDR2 YYEEEE. CDR3 length: 15 amino acids. Trimming pared 4 bases from V and 4 bases from J, leaving 17 bases between. The CDR3 region is CASSPAEGGGTEAFF. The CDR3 DNA reads TGTGCCAGCAGCCCGGCGGAGGGCGGGGGCACTGAAGCTTTCTTT.

V is TRBV7-3 and J is TRBJ2-1, with D perhaps TRBD1 or TRBD2 (5 bases each). Trimming removed 5 bases from V and 5 bases from J, with 10 bases in between. The CDR3 covers 13 residues. The germline V gene encodes CDR1 SGHTA and CDR2 FQGTGA. CDR3 residues: CASSPGSDNEQFF. The CDR3 nucleotides are TGTGCCAGCAGCCCAGGGAGTGACAATGAGCAGTTCTTC.

This clonotype was observed at least ten times. The rearrangement uses TRBV4-2 and TRBJ2-3; TRBD2 matches at 9 bases. This CDR3 is 19 amino acids long. The V segment lost 0 bases and the J segment 6 bases; nucleotides outside the gene matches: 16. Germline values: CDR1 LGHNA, CDR2 YNFKEQ. CDR3 coding DNA: TGTGCCAGCAGCCAAGAACTTGCCGGGGGCGGGAGGGCCGATGATACGCAGTATTTT. Its protein is CASSQELAGGGRADDTQYF.

This clonotype was seen at least ten times. The V call is TRBV7-2, the J call TRBJ2-5; 7 positions match TRBD1. CDR1 is SGHTA, CDR2 FQGNSA, per germline. V trimming: 1 base; J trimming: 3 bases; junction bases outside the gene matches: 8. This CDR3 region has 16 residues. The CDR3 region is CASSLGWGQPKETQYF. The CDR3 DNA is TGTGCCAGCAGCTTAGGTTGGGGACAGCCCAAAGAGACCCAGTACTTC.

This clonotype appeared many times. The chain links TRBV2 to TRBJ2-1, with D uncertain. Germline CDR1 and CDR2: SNHLY and FYNNEI. This CDR3 contains 11 residues. V was clipped by 8 bases and J by 7 bases, with 9 bases between them. CDR3 in DNA: TGTGCCAGCCGCAGCGTTAATGAGCAGTTCTTC. Its protein product is CASRSVNEQFF.

This clonotype showed up many times. The V and J genes are TRBV9 and TRBJ2-3; 7 positions match TRBD2. Germline V CDR1 and CDR2: SGDLS, YYNGEE. The junction had 10 bases not matched to a gene; V was cut back by 3 bases and J by 3 bases. The CDR3 has 16 amino acids. CDR3 sequence: CASSGERGLLTDTQYF. In nucleotides, the CDR3 is TGTGCCAGCAGCGGAGAGAGGGGACTACTTACAGATACGCAGTATTTT.

This clonotype was picked up many times. The V gene is TRBV7-6, the J gene TRBJ2-1, with TRBD2 matching 8 bases. The J segment lost 0 bases and the V segment lost 2 bases, leaving 3 bases of the junction unmatched. CDR1 is SGHVS and CDR2 is FNYEAQ in the germline V gene. This CDR3 contains 16 residues. The CDR3 spells CASSLPGGGSYNEQFF. The CDR3 coding sequence is TGTGCCAGCAGCTTACCGGGGGGGGGCTCCTACAATGAGCAGTTCTTC.

In its sample, this clonotype was seen many times. The CDR3 loop is CSVSDRTSTDTQYF. CDR3 DNA sequence: TGCAGCGTCTCGGACAGGACTAGCACAGATACGCAGTATTTT. This chain joins TRBV29-1 and TRBJ2-3; 7 bases align to TRBD1. The V gene's germline CDR1 is SQVTM and CDR2 ANQGSEA. The CDR3 runs to 14 residues. The J segment lost 0 bases and the V segment lost 6 bases, leaving 6 bases of the junction unmatched.

This clonotype was counted at least ten times. V is TRBV4-2 and J is TRBJ1-3; a possible D gene is TRBD1 (6 bases). V was shortened by 3 bases and J by 4 bases, with 7 bases between the two germline ends. The CDR3 covers 13 residues. Germline V lookup: CDR1 LGHNA, CDR2 YNFKEQ. CDR3 coding DNA: TGTGCCAGCAGCCACGGGACAGGAAACACCATATATTTT. Its protein is CASSHGTGNTIYF.

This clonotype was detected ten times or more. The gene calls are TRBV29-1 and TRBJ2-1, with a possible D match to TRBD2 (6 bases). The germline gives CDR1 SQVTM, CDR2 ANQGSEA. V gave up 4 bases and J gave up 1 base, with 8 bases separating them. There are 13 residues in the CDR3. CDR3 DNA sequence: TGCAGCGTTGGGGGGAGGTCCTACAATGAGCAGTTCTTC. Protein sequence: CSVGGRSYNEQFF.

This clonotype was counted at least ten times. The CDR3 region is CASKTRWGYGYTF. CDR3 sequence (DNA): TGTGCCAGCAAAACACGATGGGGCTATGGCTACACCTTC. The chain recombines TRBV7-8 with TRBJ1-2, with D unresolved. In germline, CDR1 is SGHVS, CDR2 FQNEAQ. The CDR3 covers 13 residues. The V end was cut by 7 bases, the J end by 4 bases, with 13 bases between.

This clonotype was seen at least ten times. The CDR3 coding sequence is TGTGCCAGCAGAATACAGGGGGCACCCCTCCACTTT. Amino acid sequence: CASRIQGAPLHF. The genes are TRBV7-3 and TRBJ1-6; TRBD1 aligns across 8 bases. CDR1 and CDR2 (germline): SGHTA, FQGTGA. CDR3 size: 12 residues. Germline trimming cut 6 bases from V and 11 bases from J; bases unmatched to any gene: 3.

Ten or more counts support this clonotype. The chain joins TRBV27 to TRBJ2-1; possibly TRBD1 or TRBD2 for D (5 bases each). The germline V and J ends were trimmed by 2 bases and 5 bases, with 13 bases remaining between them. The germline V gene has CDR1 MNHEY and CDR2 SMNVEV (reference sequence). The CDR3 consists of 15 residues. Written as DNA, the CDR3 is TGTGCCAGCAGTTTAAGGGCAGGGAGCCACAATGAGCAGTTCTTC. Protein sequence: CASSLRAGSHNEQFF.

This clonotype showed up many times. This chain uses TRBV5-1 with TRBJ2-7; TRBD2 is a possible D gene (7 bases). The CDR3 runs to 15 residues. Germline V gene lookup returns CDR1 SGHRS and CDR2 YFSETQ. Trimming stripped 0 bases from V and 5 bases from J, with 15 bases between. CDR3 DNA: TGCGCCAGCAGCTTGGAAGCGGGACACGGCAACGAGCAGTACGTC. It encodes CASSLEAGHGNEQYV.

Concerning this clonotype: This sequence may be a read error, since a much larger clone differs from it by one base. This chain connects TRBV10-3 to TRBJ2-1, with 16 bases that match TRBD2. The V and J ends lost 6 bases and 8 bases, in that order; junction bases with no gene match: 7. CDR1 is ENHRY, CDR2 SYGVKD, per germline. CDR3 size: 16 residues. This chain's CDR3 is CAIRGLAGGPHDEQFF. The CDR3 DNA is TGTGCCATCAGGGGACTAGCGGGAGGGCCCCACGATGAGCAGTTCTTC.

In its sample, this clonotype was seen many times. The rearrangement uses TRBV20-1 and TRBJ1-6; unclear D gene. Trimming stripped 4 bases from V and 9 bases from J, with 13 bases between. The CDR3 sequence is 13 residues long. Germline V gene sequence: CDR1 DFQATT, CDR2 SNEGSKA (reference sequence). Written as DNA, the CDR3 is TGCAGTGCTAAGGACGTCACCGGTTCACCCCTCCACTTT. Its protein is CSAKDVTGSPLHF.

The table lists this clonotype with many counts. The rearrangement uses TRBV11-2 and TRBJ1-1; D not certain. CDR1 and CDR2 (germline): SGHAT, FQNNGV. The CDR3 covers 12 residues. V lost 4 bases, J lost 8 bases, and 11 bases lay in between. For the CDR3, the DNA is TGTGCCAGCAGCTCCCTAGGGCCCGAAGCTTTCTTT. It encodes CASSSLGPEAFF.